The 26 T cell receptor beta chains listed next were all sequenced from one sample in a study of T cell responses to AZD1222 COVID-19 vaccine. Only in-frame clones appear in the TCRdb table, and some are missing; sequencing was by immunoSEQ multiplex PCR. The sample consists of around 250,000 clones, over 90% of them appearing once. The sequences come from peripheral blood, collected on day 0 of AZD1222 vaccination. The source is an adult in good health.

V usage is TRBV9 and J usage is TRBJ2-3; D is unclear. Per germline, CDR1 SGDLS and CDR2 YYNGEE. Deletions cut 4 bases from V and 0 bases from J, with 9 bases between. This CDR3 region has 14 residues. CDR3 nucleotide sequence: TGTGCCAGCAGCTTTCTACCGAGCACAGATACGCAGTATTTT. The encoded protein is CASSFLPSTDTQYF.

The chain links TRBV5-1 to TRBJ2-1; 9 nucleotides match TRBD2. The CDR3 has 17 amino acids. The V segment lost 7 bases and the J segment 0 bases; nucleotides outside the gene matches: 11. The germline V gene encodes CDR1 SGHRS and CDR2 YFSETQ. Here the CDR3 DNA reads TGCGCCAGCGGGCGTCTAGCGGGGACAAGCTCCTACAATGAGCAGTTCTTC. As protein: CASGRLAGTSSYNEQFF.

CDR3 bases: TGTGCCAGCAGTCAGCCGGGGAGTGAAGCTTTCTTT. Translated: CASSQPGSEAFF. V gene TRBV6-6 combines with J gene TRBJ1-1; D not resolved. The CDR3 runs to 12 residues. From germline, CDR1 is MNHNY and CDR2 SVGAGI (reference sequence). The ends were cut back, 5 bases at V and 7 bases at J, with 11 bases in the middle.

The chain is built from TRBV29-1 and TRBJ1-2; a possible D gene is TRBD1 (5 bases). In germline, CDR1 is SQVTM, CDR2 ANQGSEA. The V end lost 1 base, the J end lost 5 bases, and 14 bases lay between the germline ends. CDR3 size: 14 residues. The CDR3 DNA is TGCAGCGTTGAAGGGGGCCCTCTGGAGTATGGCTACACCTTC. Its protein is CSVEGGPLEYGYTF.

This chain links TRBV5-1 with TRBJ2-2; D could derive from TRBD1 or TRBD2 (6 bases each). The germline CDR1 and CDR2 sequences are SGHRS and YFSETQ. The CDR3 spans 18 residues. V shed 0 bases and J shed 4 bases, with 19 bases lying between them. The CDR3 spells CASSLGVGEEGVTGELFF. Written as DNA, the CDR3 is TGCGCCAGCAGCTTGGGAGTTGGCGAGGAGGGGGTCACCGGGGAGCTGTTTTTT.

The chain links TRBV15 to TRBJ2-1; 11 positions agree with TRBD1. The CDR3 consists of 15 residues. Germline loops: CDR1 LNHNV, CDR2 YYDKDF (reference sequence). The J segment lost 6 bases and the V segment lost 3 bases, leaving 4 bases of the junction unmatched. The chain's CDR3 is CATSRGGQGVNEQFF. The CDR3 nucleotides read TGTGCCACCAGCAGGGGGGGACAGGGGGTCAATGAGCAGTTCTTC.

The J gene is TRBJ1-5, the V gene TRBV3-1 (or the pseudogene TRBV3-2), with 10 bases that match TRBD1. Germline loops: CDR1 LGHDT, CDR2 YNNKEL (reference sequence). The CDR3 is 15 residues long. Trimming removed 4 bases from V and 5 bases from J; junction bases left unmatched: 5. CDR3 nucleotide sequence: TGTGCCAGCAGCCCTTCCGGGACAGGGGATCAGCCCCAGCATTTT. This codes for CASSPSGTGDQPQHF.

This CDR3 reads CASSSRRGTGNTIYF. In DNA, the CDR3 is TGTGCCAGCAGCTCCAGACGGGGGACTGGAAACACCATATATTTT. This chain uses TRBV7-9 with TRBJ1-3; possible D gene TRBD1, 5 bases. V lost 4 bases, J lost 2 bases, and 12 bases lay in between. Germline-derived CDR1 and CDR2 are SEHNR and FQNEAQ (reference sequence). This CDR3 is built from 15 residues. The variable domain in full, with the rest retrieved from reference TRBV7-9 and TRBJ1-3, is DTGVSQNPRHKITKRGQNVTFRCDPISEHNRLYWYRQTLGQGPEFLTYFQNEAQLEKSRLLSDRFSAERPKGSFSTLEIQRTEQGDSAMYLCASSSRRGTGNTIYFGEGSWLTVV.

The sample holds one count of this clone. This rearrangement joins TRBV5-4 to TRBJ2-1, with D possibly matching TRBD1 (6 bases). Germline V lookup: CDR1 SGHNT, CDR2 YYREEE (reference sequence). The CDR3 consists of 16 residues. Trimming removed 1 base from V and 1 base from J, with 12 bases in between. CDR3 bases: TGTGCCAGCAGCTTGAGGACAGACCCTTCCTACAATGAGCAGTTCTTC. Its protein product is CASSLRTDPSYNEQFF.

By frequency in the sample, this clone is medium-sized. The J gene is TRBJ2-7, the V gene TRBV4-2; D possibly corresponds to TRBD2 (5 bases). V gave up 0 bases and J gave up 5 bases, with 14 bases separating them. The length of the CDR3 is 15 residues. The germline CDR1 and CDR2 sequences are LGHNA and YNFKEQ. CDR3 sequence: CASSQEWEHLDEQYF. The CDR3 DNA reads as TGTGCCAGCAGCCAAGAGTGGGAGCATCTGGACGAGCAGTACTTC.

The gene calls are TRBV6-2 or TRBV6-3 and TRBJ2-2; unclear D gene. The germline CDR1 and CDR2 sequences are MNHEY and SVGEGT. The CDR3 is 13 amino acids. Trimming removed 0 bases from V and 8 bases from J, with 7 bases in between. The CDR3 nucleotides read TGTGCCAGCAGTTACTCGACCGGAGGGGAGCTGTTTTTT. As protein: CASSYSTGGELFF.

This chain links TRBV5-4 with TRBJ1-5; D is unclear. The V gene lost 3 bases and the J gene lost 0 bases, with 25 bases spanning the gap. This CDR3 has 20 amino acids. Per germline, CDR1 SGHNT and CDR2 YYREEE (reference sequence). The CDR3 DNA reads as TGTGCCAGCAGCTACCCATCGGCCGGGCCCCCCACTATTAGCAATCAGCCCCAGCATTTT. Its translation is CASSYPSAGPPTISNQPQHF.

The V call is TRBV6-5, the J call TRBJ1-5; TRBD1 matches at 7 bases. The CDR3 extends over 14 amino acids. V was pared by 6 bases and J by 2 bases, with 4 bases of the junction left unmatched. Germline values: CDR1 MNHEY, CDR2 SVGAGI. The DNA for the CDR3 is TGTGCCAGCAGCCTCGGACAGGGCAATCAGCCCCAGCATTTT. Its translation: CASSLGQGNQPQHF.

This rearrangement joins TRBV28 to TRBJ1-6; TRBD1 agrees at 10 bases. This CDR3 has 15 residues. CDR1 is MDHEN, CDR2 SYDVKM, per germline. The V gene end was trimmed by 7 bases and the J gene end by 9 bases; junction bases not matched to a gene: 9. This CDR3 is CASIGQGVFGSPLHF. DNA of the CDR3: TGTGCCAGCATCGGACAGGGGGTTTTTGGTTCACCCCTCCACTTT.

The CDR3 coding sequence is TGTGCCAGCAGTTTCAACAGAAACACTGAAGCTTTCTTT. Its translation: CASSFNRNTEAFF. The chain couples TRBV12-3 or TRBV12-4 to TRBJ1-1; D is undetermined. V was cut by 3 bases and J by 2 bases, with 7 bases left in between. CDR3 length: 13 residues.

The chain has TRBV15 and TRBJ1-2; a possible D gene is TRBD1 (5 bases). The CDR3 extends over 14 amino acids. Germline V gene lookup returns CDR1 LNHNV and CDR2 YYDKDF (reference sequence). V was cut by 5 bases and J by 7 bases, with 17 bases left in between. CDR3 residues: CATSVPGGKRGYTF. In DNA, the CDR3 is TGTGCCACCAGCGTGCCGGGGGGGAAACGTGGCTACACCTTC.

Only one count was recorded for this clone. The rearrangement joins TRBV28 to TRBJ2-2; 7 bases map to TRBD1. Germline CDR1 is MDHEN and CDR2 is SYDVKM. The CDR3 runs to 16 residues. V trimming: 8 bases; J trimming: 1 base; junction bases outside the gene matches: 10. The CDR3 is CASLPRYRGNTGELFF. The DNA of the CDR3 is TGTGCCAGCCTCCCGAGGTACAGGGGGAACACCGGGGAGCTGTTTTTT.

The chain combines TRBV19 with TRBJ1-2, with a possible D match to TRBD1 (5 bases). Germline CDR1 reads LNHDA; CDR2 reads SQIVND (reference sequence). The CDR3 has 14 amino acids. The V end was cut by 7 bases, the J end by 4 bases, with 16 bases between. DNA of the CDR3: TGTGCCAGTAAAACAGGAGACTCTTTCTATGGCTACACCTTC. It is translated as CASKTGDSFYGYTF. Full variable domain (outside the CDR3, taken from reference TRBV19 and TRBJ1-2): DGGITQSPKYLFRKEGQNVTLSCEQNLNHDAMYWYRQDPGQGLRLIYYSQIVNDFQKGDIAEGYSVSREKKESFPLTVTSAQKNPTAFYLCASKTGDSFYGYTFGSGTRLTVV.

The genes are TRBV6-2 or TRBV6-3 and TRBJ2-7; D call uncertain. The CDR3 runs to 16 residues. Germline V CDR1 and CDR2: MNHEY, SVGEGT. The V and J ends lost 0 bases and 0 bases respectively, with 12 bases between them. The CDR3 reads CASSYSPWTSSYEQYF. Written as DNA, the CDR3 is TGTGCCAGCAGTTACTCCCCGTGGACGAGCTCCTACGAGCAGTACTTC.

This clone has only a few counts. The CDR3 sequence is CASDRRRNTEAFF. The CDR3 region has the DNA TGTGCCAGCGACAGGAGACGGAACACTGAAGCTTTCTTT. J is TRBJ1-1 and V is TRBV28; D is possibly TRBD1 (6 bases). This CDR3 is 13 amino acids long. The germline CDR1 and CDR2 sequences are MDHEN and SYDVKM. The V end lost 8 bases, the J end lost 1 base, and 11 bases lay between the germline ends. Drawing the rest from reference TRBV28 and TRBJ1-1, the complete variable domain is DVKVTQSSRYLVKRTGEKVFLECVQDMDHENMFWYRQDPGLGLRLIYFSYDVKMKEKGDIPEGYSVSREKKERFSLILESASTNQTSMYLCASDRRRNTEAFFGQGTRLTVV.

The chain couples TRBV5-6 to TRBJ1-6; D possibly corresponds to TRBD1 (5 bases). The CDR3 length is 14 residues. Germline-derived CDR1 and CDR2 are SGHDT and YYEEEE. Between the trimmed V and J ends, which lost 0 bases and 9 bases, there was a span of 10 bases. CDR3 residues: CASSLGQGPSPLHF. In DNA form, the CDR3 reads TGTGCCAGCAGCTTGGGCCAGGGACCTTCACCCCTCCACTTT.

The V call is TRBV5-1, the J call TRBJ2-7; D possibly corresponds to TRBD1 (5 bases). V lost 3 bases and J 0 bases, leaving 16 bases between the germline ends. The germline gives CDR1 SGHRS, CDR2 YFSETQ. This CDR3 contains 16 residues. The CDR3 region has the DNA TGCGCCAGCAGCTCCCCCAGGGAAGGTTCCTCCTACGAGCAGTACTTC. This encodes CASSSPREGSSYEQYF.

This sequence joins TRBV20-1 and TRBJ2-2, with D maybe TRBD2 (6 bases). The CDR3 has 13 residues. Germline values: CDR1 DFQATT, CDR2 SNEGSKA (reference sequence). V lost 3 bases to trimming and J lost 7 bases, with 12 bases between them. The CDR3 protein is CSASGGVYGELFF. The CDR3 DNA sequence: TGCAGTGCTAGTGGAGGGGTTTACGGGGAGCTGTTTTTT.

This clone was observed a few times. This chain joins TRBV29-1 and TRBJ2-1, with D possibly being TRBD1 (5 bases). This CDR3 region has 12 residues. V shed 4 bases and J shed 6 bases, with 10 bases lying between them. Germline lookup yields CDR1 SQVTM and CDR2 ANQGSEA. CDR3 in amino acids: CSVGTHGNEQFF. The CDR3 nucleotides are TGCAGCGTTGGGACACACGGCAATGAGCAGTTCTTC.

For the CDR3, the DNA is TGTGCCAGCAGCTCCGGGACCCCCTCCTACAATGAGCAGTTCTTC. This encodes CASSSGTPSYNEQFF. V is TRBV5-4 and J is TRBJ2-1; D assignment may be TRBD1 or TRBD2 (5 bases each). V was shortened by 3 bases and J by 0 bases, with 10 bases between the two germline ends. This CDR3 is 15 amino acids long. Germline V gene sequence: CDR1 SGHNT, CDR2 YYREEE (reference sequence).

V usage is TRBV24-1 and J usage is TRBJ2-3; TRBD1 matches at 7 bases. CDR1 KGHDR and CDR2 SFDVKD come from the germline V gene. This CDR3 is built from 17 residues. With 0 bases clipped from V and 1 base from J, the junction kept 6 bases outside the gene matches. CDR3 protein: CATSDLRDSWGTDTQYF. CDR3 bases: TGTGCCACCAGTGATTTGCGGGACAGTTGGGGCACAGATACGCAGTATTTT.